The 30 T cell receptor beta chains listed next were all sequenced from one sample in a study of CD8 T cells in acute hepatitis C reinfection. Time point noted: naive CD8 control sorted from an acute-time-point sample. Sequenced by immunoSEQ multiplex PCR; TCRdb stores in-frame clones only, minus some. The data contain 30,000 to 45,000 clones, roughly 85% of them singletons. Sequenced: naive CD8+ T cells from PBMCs. These receptors came from a woman in her late teens or twenties who spontaneously cleared hepatitis C infection.

The V call is TRBV27, the J call TRBJ2-3; no firm D call. V shed 8 bases and J shed 2 bases, with 5 bases lying between them. Germline CDR1 is MNHEY and CDR2 is SMNVEV (reference sequence). This CDR3 comprises 11 residues. The CDR3: CASGNTDTQYF. The CDR3 DNA sequence: TGTGCCAGCGGGAACACAGATACGCAGTATTTT.

V usage is TRBV6-5 and J usage is TRBJ2-7; 9 positions agree with TRBD2. Germline assignment: CDR1 MNHEY and CDR2 SVGAGI. This CDR3 region has 15 residues. J gave up 2 bases and V 6 bases, and 8 bases lay outside the gene matches. CDR3 sequence (DNA): TGTGCCAGCAGCCCCGTAGCGGGAGCCGCCTACGAGCAGTACTTC. Its protein is CASSPVAGAAYEQYF.

The chain joins TRBV11-2 to TRBJ2-2; 8 bases map to TRBD2. CDR1 and CDR2 from the germline V gene are SGHAT and FQNNGV. CDR3 length: 19 amino acids. Trimming removed 1 base from V and 0 bases from J; junction bases left unmatched: 10. The CDR3 loop is CASSLVPGGSFANTGELFF. The CDR3 bases are TGTGCCAGCAGCTTAGTCCCGGGAGGGTCGTTCGCGAACACCGGGGAGCTGTTTTTT. Filled out from reference TRBV11-2 and TRBJ2-2, the complete variable domain reads EAGVAQSPRYKIIEKRQSVAFWCNPISGHATLYWYQQILGQGPKLLIQFQNNGVVDDSQLPKDRFSAERLKGVDSTLKIQPAKLEDSAVYLCASSLVPGGSFANTGELFFGEGSRLTVL.

The rearrangement links TRBV27 to TRBJ2-6, with TRBD2 as a possible D gene (5 bases). Looked up from germline, CDR1 is MNHEY and CDR2 is SMNVEV (reference sequence). Between the trimmed V and J ends, which lost 5 bases and 0 bases, there was a span of 5 bases. This CDR3 contains 14 residues. The CDR3: CASSGGSGANVLTF. For the CDR3, the DNA is TGTGCCAGCAGTGGAGGCTCTGGGGCCAACGTCCTGACTTTC. The whole variable domain, filled in from reference TRBV27 and TRBJ2-6, reads EAQVTQNPRYLITVTGKKLTVTCSQNMNHEYMSWYRQDPGLGLRQIYYSMNVEVTDKGDVPEGYKVSRKEKRNFPLILESPSPNQTSLYFCASSGGSGANVLTFGAGSRLTVL.

This sequence joins TRBV9 and TRBJ2-3, with D perhaps TRBD1 (6 bases). This CDR3 contains 17 residues. Germline V lookup: CDR1 SGDLS, CDR2 YYNGEE. The V end was cut by 1 base, the J end by 0 bases, with 15 bases between. CDR3 loop: CASSVQTGTTSTDTQYF. The CDR3 DNA follows: TGTGCCAGCAGCGTACAAACCGGGACAACTAGCACAGATACGCAGTATTTT.

The chain combines TRBV27 with TRBJ2-3, with 9 bases fitting TRBD2. J was trimmed by 5 bases and V by 3 bases; bases with no gene match: 15. Germline CDR1 reads MNHEY; CDR2 reads SMNVEV (reference sequence). The CDR3 runs 18 residues. CDR3 protein: CASSFGMVAGAYGDTQYF. CDR3 sequence (DNA): TGTGCCAGCAGTTTTGGCATGGTAGCGGGAGCTTATGGAGATACGCAGTATTTT.

Here the CDR3 DNA reads TGTGCCAGCAGTTTAAACACGAACACTGAAGCTTTCTTT. Protein product: CASSLNTNTEAFF. V and J are TRBV27 and TRBJ1-1, with D hard to call. The germline V and J ends were trimmed by 2 bases and 1 base, with 5 bases remaining between them. CDR3 length: 13 amino acids. Germline CDR1 and CDR2: MNHEY and SMNVEV (reference sequence).

The rearrangement uses TRBV2 and TRBJ2-1; D remains ambiguous. Trimming removed 5 bases from V and 0 bases from J, with 17 bases in between. CDR1 and CDR2 from the germline V gene are SNHLY and FYNNEI. This CDR3 spans 17 amino acids. The CDR3 DNA follows: TGTGCCAGCAGTAGGTCTCGGTCTGGGAACTCCTACAATGAGCAGTTCTTC. This encodes CASSRSRSGNSYNEQFF.

CDR3: CASSFSYEQFF. The CDR3 nucleotides are TGTGCCAGCAGCTTCTCCTATGAGCAGTTCTTC. This rearrangement joins TRBV5-4 to TRBJ2-1; no clear D gene. The CDR3 runs 11 residues. Germline lookup yields CDR1 SGHNT and CDR2 YYREEE (reference sequence). V lost 2 bases and J lost 8, with 5 bases in between.

The chain employs TRBV7-8 and TRBJ2-1, with TRBD2 matching 8 bases. Germline CDR1 is SGHVS and CDR2 is FQNEAQ. J lost 8 bases, V lost 3 bases, and 3 bases had no gene match. The length of the CDR3 is 13 residues. The CDR3 loop is CASSFLTSDEQFF. The CDR3 region has the DNA TGTGCCAGCAGCTTCCTGACTAGCGATGAGCAGTTCTTC. Based on the CDR3 plus reference TRBV7-8 and TRBJ2-1, the full variable domain is GAGVSQSPRYKVAKRGQDVALRCDPISGHVSLFWYQQALGQGPEFLTYFQNEAQLDKSGLPSDRFFAERPEGSVSTLKIQRTQQEDSAVYLCASSFLTSDEQFFGPGTRLTVL.

This chain joins TRBV7-7 and TRBJ2-5, with D possibly matching TRBD1 (6 bases). CDR1 and CDR2 from the germline V gene are SSHAT and FNYEAQ (reference sequence). V lost 1 base and J lost 6, with 9 bases in between. The CDR3 consists of 13 residues. The CDR3 loop reads CASSLGRGQTQYF. The CDR3 nucleotides read TGTGCCAGCAGCTTAGGCAGGGGCCAGACCCAGTACTTC.

The chain joins TRBV4-2 to TRBJ2-1; no clear D gene. The germline V gene has CDR1 LGHNA and CDR2 YNFKEQ. The CDR3 consists of 18 residues. Trimming shortened V by 0 bases and J by 0 bases, and 15 bases separated the two germline ends. The CDR3 DNA is TGTGCCAGCAGCCAAGACCCGGACCCTTCGTACTCCTACAATGAGCAGTTCTTC. Its translation is CASSQDPDPSYSYNEQFF.

The gene calls are TRBV4-1 and TRBJ2-2; TRBD2 might be the D (6 bases). Germline CDR1 is MGHRA and CDR2 is YSYEKL. The V end lost 7 bases, the J end lost 0 bases, and 21 bases lay between the germline ends. The CDR3 runs 18 residues. CDR3 residues: CASTESVPSVANTGELFF. The CDR3 coding sequence is TGCGCCAGCACCGAAAGTGTCCCTAGCGTAGCGAACACCGGGGAGCTGTTTTTT.

The rearrangement joins TRBV5-4 to TRBJ2-7; D is perhaps TRBD1 or TRBD2 (6 bases each). The CDR3 is 13 residues long. CDR1 and CDR2 (germline): SGHNT, YYREEE (reference sequence). V was clipped by 1 base and J by 5 bases, with 10 bases between them. The CDR3 nucleotides are TGTGCCAGCAGCTTGTACGGGGGCGACGAGCAGTACTTC. It is translated as CASSLYGGDEQYF.

This sequence joins TRBV2 and TRBJ2-1; 8 nucleotides agree with TRBD2. Losses at the gene ends were 1 base for V and 3 bases for J; bases not matched to a gene: 8. Germline lookup yields CDR1 SNHLY and CDR2 FYNNEI. CDR3 length equals 17 residues. The DNA for the CDR3 is TGTGCCAGCAGTGAAGGAGTGGGACTAGTCCGCTACAATGAGCAGTTCTTC. This codes for CASSEGVGLVRYNEQFF.

The chain links TRBV6-6 to TRBJ1-1; 7 bases match TRBD1. The CDR3 consists of 16 residues. Germline V gives CDR1 MNHNY, CDR2 SVGAGI (reference sequence). V lost 2 bases to trimming and J lost 4 bases; unmatched junction nucleotides: 10. CDR3 coding DNA: TGTGCCAGCAGTTACCCGGCCGGGACAGACTTCACTGAAGCTTTCTTT. This translates into CASSYPAGTDFTEAFF.

The CDR3 protein is CASGGDSAYEQYF. In DNA, the CDR3 is TGTGCCAGCGGGGGAGACTCAGCCTACGAGCAGTACTTC. The chain carries TRBV5-4 and TRBJ2-7, with D perhaps being TRBD1 or TRBD2 (5 bases each). This CDR3 is built from 13 residues. V shed 7 bases and J shed 2 bases, with 13 bases lying between them. Germline assignment: CDR1 SGHNT and CDR2 YYREEE (reference sequence). The full variable domain, completed using reference TRBV5-4 and TRBJ2-7, is ETGVTQSPTHLIKTRGQQVTLRCSSQSGHNTVSWYQQALGQGPQFIFQYYREEENGRGNFPPRFSGLQFPNYSSELNVNALELDDSALYLCASGGDSAYEQYFGPGTRLTVT.

This chain joins TRBV21-1 and TRBJ1-2; TRBD1 reflects the table's D call only, with no check against the DNA. TRBV21-1 is a pseudogene segment. The CDR3 runs 15 residues. The CDR3 spells CASSNRDSRLAGYTF. For the CDR3, the DNA is TGTGCCAGCAGCAACCGGGACAGCCGACTGGCAGGCTACACCTTC.

The rearrangement uses TRBV16 and TRBJ2-3; TRBD1 is a possible D gene (6 bases). Trimming cost V 2 bases and J 2 bases, with 20 bases left between them. This CDR3 spans 18 amino acids. Germline V lookup: CDR1 KGHSY, CDR2 FQNENV. For the CDR3, the DNA is TGTGCCAGCAGCCAAATCTTAGGGGACACCTTGGACACAGATACGCAGTATTTT. Its protein product is CASSQILGDTLDTDTQYF.

This chain uses TRBV5-4 with TRBJ1-2, with 7 bases lining up with TRBD1. Trimming at V came to 9 bases and at J to 5 bases, leaving 13 bases not matched to a gene. The CDR3 has 14 amino acids. From germline, CDR1 is SGHNT and CDR2 YYREEE (reference sequence). The CDR3 DNA is TGTGCCATTCCCGGGGGACAGACGACTTATGGCTACACCTTC. Translated: CAIPGGQTTYGYTF. The variable domain in full, completed from reference TRBV5-4 and TRBJ1-2, reads ETGVTQSPTHLIKTRGQQVTLRCSSQSGHNTVSWYQQALGQGPQFIFQYYREEENGRGNFPPRFSGLQFPNYSSELNVNALELDDSALYLCAIPGGQTTYGYTFGSGTRLTVV.

V is TRBV25-1 and J is TRBJ2-7; TRBD1 might be the D (6 bases). V lost 5 bases to trimming and J lost 2 bases, with 7 bases between them. Per germline, CDR1 MGHDK and CDR2 SYGVNS. The CDR3 runs 12 residues. This CDR3 is CASSTGTYEQYF. CDR3 DNA: TGTGCCAGCAGTACAGGGACCTACGAGCAGTACTTC.

The chain carries TRBV2 and TRBJ1-2; TRBD1 aligns across 7 bases. The CDR3 contains 12 residues. Germline CDR1 SNHLY, CDR2 FYNNEI. Trimming at V came to 11 bases and at J to 1 base, leaving 4 bases not matched to a gene. The CDR3 nucleotides are TGTGCCGGGACAGCCGATAACTATGGCTACACCTTC. It codes for CAGTADNYGYTF. The full variable domain, in which reference TRBV2 and TRBJ1-2 provide the parts outside the CDR3, is EPEVTQTPSHQVTQMGQEVILRCVPISNHLYFYWYRQILGQKVEFLVSFYNNEISEKSEIFDDQFSVERPDGSNFTLKIRSTKLEDSAMYFCAGTADNYGYTFGSGTRLTVV.

The chain is built from TRBV15 and TRBJ1-1; the D is unclear. The CDR3 is 16 amino acids. Trimming pared 0 bases from V and 3 bases from J, leaving 14 bases between. Germline lookup yields CDR1 LNHNV and CDR2 YYDKDF (reference sequence). CDR3: CATSRDEGMRYTEAFF. The CDR3 DNA sequence: TGTGCCACCAGCAGAGATGAGGGCATGAGGTACACTGAAGCTTTCTTT.

This clone was observed a handful of times. V is TRBV2 and J is TRBJ1-1; no clear D. CDR1 and CDR2 (germline): SNHLY, FYNNEI. V shed 7 bases and J shed 1 base, with 7 bases lying between them. This CDR3 is 12 amino acids long. This CDR3 is CASMGRNTEAFF. CDR3 DNA sequence: TGTGCCAGCATGGGAAGGAACACTGAAGCTTTCTTT.

In this sample, this clone turned up a few times. The chain uses TRBV6-6 and TRBJ2-2; D is unclear. Trimming removed 0 bases from V and 7 bases from J, with 9 bases in between. CDR3 length equals 14 residues. Germline V CDR1 and CDR2: MNHNY, SVGAGI (reference sequence). The CDR3: CASSYSMENGELFF. CDR3 nucleotides: TGTGCCAGCAGTTACTCCATGGAGAACGGGGAGCTGTTTTTT.

This rearrangement joins TRBV27 to TRBJ2-2; D is undetermined. Per germline, CDR1 MNHEY and CDR2 SMNVEV (reference sequence). V lost 7 bases, J lost 6 bases, and 9 bases lay in between. The CDR3 has 12 amino acids. The CDR3 sequence is CASTSGAGELFF. The DNA for the CDR3 is TGTGCCAGCACGTCGGGCGCCGGGGAGCTGTTTTTT.

The chain carries TRBV4-1 and TRBJ2-7; TRBD1 agrees at 9 bases. Germline V lookup: CDR1 MGHRA, CDR2 YSYEKL. V was pared by 0 bases and J by 12 bases, with 6 bases of the junction left unmatched. The CDR3 runs 13 residues. CDR3 sequence (DNA): TGCGCCAGCAGCCAAGAAGCCCGGGACAGGGTGTACTTC. Protein product: CASSQEARDRVYF.

In its sample, this clone was seen a few times. The chain is built from TRBV6-5 and TRBJ1-5; D ambiguous. The CDR3 is made up of 13 amino acids. The germline V and J ends were trimmed by 2 bases and 5 bases, with 7 bases remaining between them. Germline V gives CDR1 MNHEY, CDR2 SVGAGI. The CDR3 here is CASSYREDQPQHF. The DNA for the CDR3 is TGTGCCAGCAGTTACAGGGAAGATCAGCCCCAGCATTTT.

The chain is built from TRBV7-9 and TRBJ1-1; 8 nucleotides match TRBD1. After removal of 4 bases from V and 8 bases from J, the junction contained 9 bases not matched to a gene. This CDR3 is 14 amino acids long. From germline, CDR1 is SEHNR and CDR2 FQNEAQ (reference sequence). Here the CDR3 reads CASSWYRDRPEAFF. The CDR3 nucleotides read TGTGCCAGCAGCTGGTACCGGGACAGGCCCGAAGCTTTCTTT. The full variable domain, completed using reference TRBV7-9 and TRBJ1-1, is DTGVSQNPRHKITKRGQNVTFRCDPISEHNRLYWYRQTLGQGPEFLTYFQNEAQLEKSRLLSDRFSAERPKGSFSTLEIQRTEQGDSAMYLCASSWYRDRPEAFFGQGTRLTVV.

This rearrangement joins TRBV9 to TRBJ2-1; D is unclear. V was shortened by 0 bases and J by 8 bases, with 3 bases between the two germline ends. The V gene's germline CDR1 is SGDLS and CDR2 YYNGEE. CDR3 size: 11 residues. The CDR3 here is CASSVDDEQFF. CDR3 nucleotide sequence: TGTGCCAGCAGCGTAGACGATGAGCAGTTCTTC.